This T cell receptor beta chain is from a study of shared clonotypes between healthy human individuals. Overall study results and limits: Clonotypes which were not shared had lower generation probabilities than clonotypes that all four donors shared. Only blood was sampled; tissue repertoires likely differ.

The germline V and J ends were trimmed by 1 base and 3 bases, with 7 bases remaining between them. This CDR3 is built from 14 residues. Germline V gene lookup returns CDR1 SEHNR and CDR2 FQNEAQ (reference sequence). Original analysis: Filtering was not the same, since immunoSEQ gave junction-only sequences without quality scores. Assay: immunoSEQ multiplex PCR; the TCRdb copy retains only in-frame clones and omits some. D and trimming were read from the DNA, whereas the V and J calls and clone size are those reported in that table. The sample includes millions of clones, roughly 95% of them seen just once. Concerning this clone itself: Its target is unknown.

CD8 cells classed as naive were CD45RO-negative and positively selected for CCR7, excluding terminally differentiated effector memory CD45RA+ cells. This sequence was found in a man between 18 and 29 years old in good health. The sequenced material came from naive CD8+ T cells sorted from blood. The rearrangement joins TRBV7-9 to TRBJ1-3; D unclear. The CDR3 region has the DNA TGTGCCAGCAGCTTAGTTGCGGGTGGAAACACCATATATTTT. Translation gives CASSLVAGGNTIYF.